This T cell receptor beta chain was identified in a study of cytomegalovirus exposure and HLA in healthy donors. Assay used: immunoSEQ multiplex PCR; TCRdb lists only in-frame clones, some missing. Of about 130,000 clones listed, more than 70% are singletons. Germline-derived CDR1 and CDR2 are SEHNR and FQNEAQ (reference sequence). The CDR3 spans 14 residues. Whole-study results and caveats: Most TCR sequences were seen very rarely across donors, but some public TCRs occurred in many.

To note about this clone: Antigen specificity is unknown. Relative to the germline gene, one junction end is altered; a read error may explain this.

The sequencing input was PBMCs. The chain joins TRBV7-9 to TRBJ1-3; TRBD1 might be the D (6 bases). This TCR was sampled from a man aged 30 to 45 in good health and CMV-seronegative. The CDR3 coding sequence is TGTGCCAGCAGGACGGACAGCTCTGGAAACACTATATATTTT. It encodes CASRTDSSGNTIYF.